This T cell receptor beta chain stems from a study of STAT5B mutations in CD4+ large granular lymphocyte leukemia. For the study at large: Anti-CD4 microbead selection came after CD8+ cell depletion in cryopreserved samples.

Trimming removed 6 bases at V and 5 bases at J, with 28 bases between. The germline V gene encodes CDR1 MDHEN and CDR2 SYDVKM. The CDR3 covers 18 residues. Using immunoSEQ multiplex PCR, the repertoire was profiled, and TCRdb retains in-frame clones only, with some absent. The top ten hold roughly 57% of the sample, which has around 5,000 clones, roughly 80% seen once. Overall study findings and caveats: The clonality comparison with controls used just five or six CD4-sorted patient samples. Patient CD4-sorted repertoires looked more clonal than healthy CD4+ repertoires, even without putative leukemic clones. 8/27 top patient clones versus 2/35 control clones were TRBV06-family.

A word on this clone: Its antigen is currently unknown.

The receptor was isolated from a man at least 80 years old with CD4+ T-cell large granular lymphocyte leukemia. The chain is built from TRBV28 and TRBJ1-1; D is unclear. The sequencing input was PBMCs. The CDR3 is CASSPHTRVGFGETEAFF. As DNA, the CDR3 is TGTGCCAGCAGCCCTCATACCCGCGTCGGGTTTGGGGAGACTGAAGCTTTCTTT. Full variable domain (remainder filled in from reference TRBV28 and TRBJ1-1): DVKVTQSSRYLVKRTGEKVFLECVQDMDHENMFWYRQDPGLGLRLIYFSYDVKMKEKGDIPEGYSVSREKKERFSLILESASTNQTSMYLCASSPHTRVGFGETEAFFGQGTRLTVV.